The count of the clone carrying this T cell receptor (beta chain) is one. Its antigen is as yet unknown. Trimming shortened V by 4 bases and J by 5 bases, and 11 bases separated the two germline ends. CDR3 size: 13 residues. Per the germline V gene, CDR1 is KGHSH and CDR2 is LQKENI. The sample comes from a study of OX40 agonist ivuxolimab in advanced cancers. Study information: Enrolled patients in dose escalation had cancers that were hepatocellular carcinoma, melanoma, renal cell or head and neck cancer. Findings and caveats of the study: At doses 0.1 to 3.0 mg/kg, CD4+ and CD8+ clones expanded. The study found that CD8+ T cells averaged more expanded clones than CD4+.

Baseline, cycle 4 day 1, and cycle 7 day 1 were the blood sampling points. Libraries were prepared by immunoSEQ multiplex PCR; TCRdb keeps only in-frame clonotypes and omits some of them. The top ten hold about 1.7% of the sample, which has more than 80,000 clones, about 89% seen once. The specimen was CD4+ or CD8+ T cells sorted from blood, collected in a trial of the OX40 agonist ivuxolimab. The chain recombines TRBV18 with TRBJ2-5; D not certain. The sequence was obtained from an adult with an advanced solid tumor such as melanoma, head and neck, liver or kidney cancer. DNA for the CDR3: TGTGCCAGCTCACGGGCCGGAAAGGAGACCCAGTACTTC. It codes for CASSRAGKETQYF.